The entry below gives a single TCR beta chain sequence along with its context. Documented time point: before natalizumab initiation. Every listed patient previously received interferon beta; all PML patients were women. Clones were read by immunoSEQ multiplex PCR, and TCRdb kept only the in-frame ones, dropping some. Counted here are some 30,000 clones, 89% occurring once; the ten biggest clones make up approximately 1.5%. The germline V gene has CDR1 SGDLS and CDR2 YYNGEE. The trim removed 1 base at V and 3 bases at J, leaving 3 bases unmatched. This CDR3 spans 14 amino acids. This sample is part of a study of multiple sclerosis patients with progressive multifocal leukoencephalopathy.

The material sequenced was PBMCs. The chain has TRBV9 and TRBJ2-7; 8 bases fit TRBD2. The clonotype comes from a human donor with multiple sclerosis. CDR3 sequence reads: CASSVYGGDYEQYF. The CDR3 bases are TGTGCCAGCAGCGTATACGGGGGGGACTACGAGCAGTACTTC.